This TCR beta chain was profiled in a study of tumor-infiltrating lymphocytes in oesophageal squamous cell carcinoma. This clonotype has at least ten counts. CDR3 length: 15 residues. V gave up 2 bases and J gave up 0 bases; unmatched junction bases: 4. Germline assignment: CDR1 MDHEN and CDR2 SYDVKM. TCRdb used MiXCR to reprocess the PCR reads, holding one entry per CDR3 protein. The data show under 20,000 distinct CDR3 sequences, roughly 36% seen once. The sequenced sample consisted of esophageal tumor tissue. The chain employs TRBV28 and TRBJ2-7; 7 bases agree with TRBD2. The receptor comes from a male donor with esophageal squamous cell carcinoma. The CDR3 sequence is CASSLGRGSSYEQYF. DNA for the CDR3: TGTGCCAGCAGTTTAGGGCGGGGGAGCTCCTACGAGCAGTACTTC.